This record looks at one TCR beta chain sequence and its context. Using a J-beta primer mix together with a sample-barcoded 5' primer, a second PCR was run for about 6 to 11 cycles. Each CDR3 protein is one row after TCRdb ran MiXCR on the 5' RACE reads. The data contain about 640,000 distinct CDR3 sequences, under 30% of them singletons. The record originates from a study of blood T cells in healthy people across ages. The receptor was isolated from a woman aged 80 or over in good health. Material: blood.

The CDR3, as DNA: TGTGCCAGCAGCCGACTAGGAACAGGTCTCCGGGCGGGGGACACTGAAGCTTTCTTT. It encodes CASSRLGTGLRAGDTEAFF. The genes are TRBV7-8 and TRBJ1-1; a weak D match, TRBD1 (5 bases). The V and J ends lost 5 bases and 3 bases respectively, with 28 bases between them. Germline V gene data show CDR1 as SGHVS and CDR2 as FQNEAQ. The CDR3 length is 19 residues.